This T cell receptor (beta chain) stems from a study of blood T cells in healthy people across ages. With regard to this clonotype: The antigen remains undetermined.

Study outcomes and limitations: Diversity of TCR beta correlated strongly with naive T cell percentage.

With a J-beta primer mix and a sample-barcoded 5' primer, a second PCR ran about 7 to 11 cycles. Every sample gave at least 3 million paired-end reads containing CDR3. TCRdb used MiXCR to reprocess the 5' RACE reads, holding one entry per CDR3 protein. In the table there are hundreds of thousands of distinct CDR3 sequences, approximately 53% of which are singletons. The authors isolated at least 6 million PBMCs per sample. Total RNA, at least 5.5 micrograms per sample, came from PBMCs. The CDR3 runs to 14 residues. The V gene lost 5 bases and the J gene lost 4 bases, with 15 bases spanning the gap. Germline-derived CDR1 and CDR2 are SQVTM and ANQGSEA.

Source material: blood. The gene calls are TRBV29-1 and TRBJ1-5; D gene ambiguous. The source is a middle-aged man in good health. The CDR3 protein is CSVRTANPNQPQHF. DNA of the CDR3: TGCAGCGTTAGGACGGCGAACCCTAATCAGCCCCAGCATTTT.